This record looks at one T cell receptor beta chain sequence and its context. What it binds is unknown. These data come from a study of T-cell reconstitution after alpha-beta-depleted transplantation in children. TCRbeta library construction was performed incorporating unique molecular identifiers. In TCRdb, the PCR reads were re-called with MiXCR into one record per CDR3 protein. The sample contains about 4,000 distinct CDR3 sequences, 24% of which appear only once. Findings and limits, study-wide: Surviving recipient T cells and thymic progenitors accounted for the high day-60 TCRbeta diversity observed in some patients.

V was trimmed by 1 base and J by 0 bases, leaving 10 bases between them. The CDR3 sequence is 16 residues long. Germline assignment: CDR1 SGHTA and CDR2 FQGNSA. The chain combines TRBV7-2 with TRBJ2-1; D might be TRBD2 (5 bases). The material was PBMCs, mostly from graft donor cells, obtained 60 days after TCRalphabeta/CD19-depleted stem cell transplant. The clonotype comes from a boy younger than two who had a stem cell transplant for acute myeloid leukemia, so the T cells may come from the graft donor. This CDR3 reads CASSLGPGSSYNEQFF. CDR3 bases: TGTGCCAGCAGCTTAGGTCCGGGAAGCTCCTACAATGAGCAGTTCTTC.